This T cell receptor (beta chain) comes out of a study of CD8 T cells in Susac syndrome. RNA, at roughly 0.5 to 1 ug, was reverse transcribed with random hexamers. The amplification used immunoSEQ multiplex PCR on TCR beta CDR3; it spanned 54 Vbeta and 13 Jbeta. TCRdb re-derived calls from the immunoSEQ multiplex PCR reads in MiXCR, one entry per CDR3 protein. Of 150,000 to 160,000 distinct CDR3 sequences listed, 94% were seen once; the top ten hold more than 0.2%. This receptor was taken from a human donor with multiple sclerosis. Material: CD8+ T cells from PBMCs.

CDR3 sequence: CASSLRDTRAEQFF. CDR3 DNA sequence: TGCGCCAGCAGCTTACGGGACACGAGGGCTGAGCAGTTCTTC. The rearrangement uses TRBV5-1 and TRBJ2-1; the D gene is possibly TRBD1 (6 bases). CDR3 size: 14 residues. Germline CDR1 is SGHRS and CDR2 is YFSETQ. Trimming took off 2 bases at V and 9 bases at J, with 15 bases between the two ends.